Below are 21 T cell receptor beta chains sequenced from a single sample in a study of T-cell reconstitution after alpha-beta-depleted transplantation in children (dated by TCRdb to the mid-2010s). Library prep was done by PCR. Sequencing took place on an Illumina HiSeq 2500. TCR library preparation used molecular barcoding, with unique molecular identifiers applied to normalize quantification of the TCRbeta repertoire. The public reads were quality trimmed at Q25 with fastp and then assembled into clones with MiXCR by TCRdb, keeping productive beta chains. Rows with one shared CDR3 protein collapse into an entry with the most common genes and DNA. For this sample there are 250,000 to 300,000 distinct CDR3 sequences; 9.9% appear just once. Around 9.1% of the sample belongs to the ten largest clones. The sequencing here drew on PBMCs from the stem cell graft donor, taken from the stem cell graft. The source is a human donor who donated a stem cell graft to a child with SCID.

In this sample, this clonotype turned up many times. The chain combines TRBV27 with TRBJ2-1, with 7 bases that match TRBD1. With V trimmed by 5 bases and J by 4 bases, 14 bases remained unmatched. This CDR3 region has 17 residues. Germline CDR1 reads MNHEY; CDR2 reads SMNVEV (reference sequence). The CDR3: CASSGAPGTVRYNEQFF. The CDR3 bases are TGTGCCAGCAGTGGGGCCCCCGGGACAGTGAGATACAATGAGCAGTTCTTC.

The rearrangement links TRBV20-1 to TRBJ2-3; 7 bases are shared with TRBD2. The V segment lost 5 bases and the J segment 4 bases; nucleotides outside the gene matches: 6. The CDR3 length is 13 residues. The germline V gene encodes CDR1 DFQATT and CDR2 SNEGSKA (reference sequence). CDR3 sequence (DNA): TGCAGTGCTGGGACGGGGGGACCAGATACGCAGTATTTT. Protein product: CSAGTGGPDTQYF.

The CDR3 DNA follows: TGTGCCAGCAGTGACTCGGCAGGGCGAAGGGAAAAACTGTTTTTT. Amino acids: CASSDSAGRREKLFF. This chain connects TRBV2 to TRBJ1-4; possible D gene TRBD1, 5 bases. This CDR3 spans 15 amino acids. The V gene's germline CDR1 is SNHLY and CDR2 FYNNEI. With 3 bases removed from V and 8 bases from J, the gap between germline ends came to 16 bases.

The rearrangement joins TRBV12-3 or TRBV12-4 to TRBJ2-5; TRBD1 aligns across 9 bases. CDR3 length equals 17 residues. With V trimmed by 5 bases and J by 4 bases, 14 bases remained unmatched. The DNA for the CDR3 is TGTGCCAGCAGTCAATCCAGCACAGGGACAGGGATAGAGACCCAGTACTTC. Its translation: CASSQSSTGTGIETQYF.

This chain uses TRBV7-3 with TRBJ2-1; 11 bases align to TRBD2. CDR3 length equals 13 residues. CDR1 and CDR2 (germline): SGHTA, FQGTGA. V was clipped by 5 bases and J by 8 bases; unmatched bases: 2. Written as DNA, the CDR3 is TGTGCCAGCAGCCTGGGACTAGCGGATGAGCAGTTCTTC. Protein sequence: CASSLGLADEQFF.

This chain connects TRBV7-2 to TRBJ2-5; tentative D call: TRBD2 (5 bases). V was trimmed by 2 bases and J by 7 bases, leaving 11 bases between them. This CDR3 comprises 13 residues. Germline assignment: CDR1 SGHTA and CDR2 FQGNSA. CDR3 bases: TGTGCCAGCAGCTTACACGGGATCGGGACCCAGTACTTC. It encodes CASSLHGIGTQYF.

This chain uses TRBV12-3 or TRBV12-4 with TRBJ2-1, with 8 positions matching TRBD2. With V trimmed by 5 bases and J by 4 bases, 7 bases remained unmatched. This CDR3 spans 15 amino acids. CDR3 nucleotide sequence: TGTGCCAGCAGTCGGCGGGGGGACGCTTACAATGAGCAGTTCTTC. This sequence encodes CASSRRGDAYNEQFF.

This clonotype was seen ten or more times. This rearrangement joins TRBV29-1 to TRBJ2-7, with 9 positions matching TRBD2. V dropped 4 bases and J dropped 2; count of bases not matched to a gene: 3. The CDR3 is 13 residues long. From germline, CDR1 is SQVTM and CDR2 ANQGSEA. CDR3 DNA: TGCAGCGTTGCGAGCGGGAGGCCCTACGAGCAGTACTTC. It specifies CSVASGRPYEQYF.

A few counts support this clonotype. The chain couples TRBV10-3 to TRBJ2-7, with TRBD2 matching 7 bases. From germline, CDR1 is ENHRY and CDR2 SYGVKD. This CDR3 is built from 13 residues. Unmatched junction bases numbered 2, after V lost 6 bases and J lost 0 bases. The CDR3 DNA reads TGTGCCATCAGCGGACTAGACTCCTACGAGCAGTACTTC. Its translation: CAISGLDSYEQYF.

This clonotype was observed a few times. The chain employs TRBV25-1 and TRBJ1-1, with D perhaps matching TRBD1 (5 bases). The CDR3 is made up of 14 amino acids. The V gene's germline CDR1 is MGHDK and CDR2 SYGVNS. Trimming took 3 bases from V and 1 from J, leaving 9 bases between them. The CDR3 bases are TGTGCCAGCAGTGAGCCCGGGGGGAACACTGAAGCTTTCTTT. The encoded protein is CASSEPGGNTEAFF.

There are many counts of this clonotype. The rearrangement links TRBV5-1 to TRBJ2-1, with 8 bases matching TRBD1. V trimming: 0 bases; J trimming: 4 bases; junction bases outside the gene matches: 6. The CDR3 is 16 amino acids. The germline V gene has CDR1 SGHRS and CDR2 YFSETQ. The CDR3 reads CASSLAGGASYNEQFF. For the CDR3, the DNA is TGCGCCAGCAGCTTGGCAGGGGGCGCGTCTTACAATGAGCAGTTCTTC.

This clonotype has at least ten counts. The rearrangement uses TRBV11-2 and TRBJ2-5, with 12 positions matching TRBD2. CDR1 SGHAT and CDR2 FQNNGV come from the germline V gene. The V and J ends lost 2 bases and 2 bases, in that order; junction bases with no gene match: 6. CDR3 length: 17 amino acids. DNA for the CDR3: TGTGCCAGCAGCTTAACTAGCGGGGGGCGTTATCAAGAGACCCAGTACTTC. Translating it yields CASSLTSGGRYQETQYF.

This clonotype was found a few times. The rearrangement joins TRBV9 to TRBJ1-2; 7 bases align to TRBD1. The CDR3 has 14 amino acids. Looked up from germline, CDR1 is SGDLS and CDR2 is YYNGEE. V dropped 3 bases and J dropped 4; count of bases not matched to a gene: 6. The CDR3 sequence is CASSGPDRPYGYTF. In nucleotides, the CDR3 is TGTGCCAGCAGCGGGCCGGACAGGCCCTATGGCTACACCTTC.

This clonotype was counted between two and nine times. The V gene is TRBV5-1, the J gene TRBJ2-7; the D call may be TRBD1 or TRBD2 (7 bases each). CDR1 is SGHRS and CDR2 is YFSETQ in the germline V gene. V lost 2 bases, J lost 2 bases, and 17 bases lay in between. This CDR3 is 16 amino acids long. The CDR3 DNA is TGCGCCAGCAGCTTTACTAGACAGGGAGGGACCTACGAGCAGTACTTC. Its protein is CASSFTRQGGTYEQYF.

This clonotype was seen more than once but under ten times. The CDR3 is CASSQADLTQFYEQYF. The CDR3 DNA reads as TGCGCCAGCAGCCAAGCGGACTTAACACAGTTCTACGAGCAGTACTTC. This chain joins TRBV4-1 and TRBJ2-7; maybe TRBD2 (5 bases). The V end was cut by 1 base, the J end by 3 bases, with 16 bases between. The CDR3 runs 16 residues. The germline V gene has CDR1 MGHRA and CDR2 YSYEKL.

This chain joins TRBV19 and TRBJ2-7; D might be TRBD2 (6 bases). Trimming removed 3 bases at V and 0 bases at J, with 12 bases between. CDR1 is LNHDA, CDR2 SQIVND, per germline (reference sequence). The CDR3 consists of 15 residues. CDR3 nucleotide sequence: TGTGCCAGTAGTATCGGGAGTTCAAGCTCCTACGAGCAGTACTTC. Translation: CASSIGSSSSYEQYF.

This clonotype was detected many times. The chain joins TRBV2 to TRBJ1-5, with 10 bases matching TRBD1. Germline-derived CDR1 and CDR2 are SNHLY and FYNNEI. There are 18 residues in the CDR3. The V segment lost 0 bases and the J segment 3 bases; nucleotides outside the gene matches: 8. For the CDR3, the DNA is TGTGCCAGCAGTGAAGCGAGGGGGGGACAGGGGCTCAATCAGCCCCAGCATTTT. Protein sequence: CASSEARGGQGLNQPQHF.

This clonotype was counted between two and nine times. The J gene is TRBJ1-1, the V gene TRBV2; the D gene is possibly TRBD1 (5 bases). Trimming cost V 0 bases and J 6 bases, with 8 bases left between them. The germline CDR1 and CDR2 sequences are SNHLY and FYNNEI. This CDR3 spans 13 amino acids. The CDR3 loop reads CASSEARGAEAFF. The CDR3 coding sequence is TGTGCCAGCAGTGAAGCGCGGGGGGCTGAAGCTTTCTTT.

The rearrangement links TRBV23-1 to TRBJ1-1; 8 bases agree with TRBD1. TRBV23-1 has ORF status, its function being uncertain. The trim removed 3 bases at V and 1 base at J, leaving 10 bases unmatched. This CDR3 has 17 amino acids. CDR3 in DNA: TGCGCCAGCAGTCATAACGAGGAGGACAGGGAGAACACTGAAGCTTTCTTT. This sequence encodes CASSHNEEDRENTEAFF.

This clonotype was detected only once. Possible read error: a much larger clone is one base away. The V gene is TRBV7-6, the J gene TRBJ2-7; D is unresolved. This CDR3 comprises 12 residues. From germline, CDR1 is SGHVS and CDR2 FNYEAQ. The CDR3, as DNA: TGTACCAGCAGCTTAGATTTTGGACAGCAGTACTTC. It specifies CTSSLDFGQQYF.

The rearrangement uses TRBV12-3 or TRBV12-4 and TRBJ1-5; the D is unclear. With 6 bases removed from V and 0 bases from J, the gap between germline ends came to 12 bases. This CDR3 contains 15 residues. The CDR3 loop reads CASRENRVSNQPQHF. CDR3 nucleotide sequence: TGTGCCAGCAGGGAGAATAGGGTTAGCAATCAGCCCCAGCATTTT.